This is a list of T cell receptor beta chains from one sample in a study of shared T cell receptors in the human thymus. The table came from immunoSEQ multiplex PCR; TCRdb's copy has only in-frame clones and leaves some out. The sample has 700,000 or so clones, 70% to 90% seen once; the top ten hold approximately 0.01%. These sequences were also reported in another study, on human thymus T cells.

The material sequenced was thymocytes. The source is a girl under three years old with a congenital heart defect. The CDR3 runs from the conserved cysteine through the conserved F or W. A D gene is named only where the DNA matches it firmly. Clone size is given for some rows only: seen once, a few or many times, or a class if the clone is expanded.

size	V	D	J	DNA	CDR3
-	TRBV29-1	-	TRBJ2-6	TGCAGCGTTGGGGGGGAAGGCTCTGGGGCCAACGTCCTGACTTTC	CSVGGEGSGANVLTF
-	TRBV9	TRBD1	TRBJ1-2	TGTGCCAGCAGCCCTAGTCCGGGGAGAGCTTCGGGACAGGGCGCCTTTCCCTATGGCTACACCTTC	CASSPSPGRASGQGAFPYGYTF
-	TRBV14	-	TRBJ1-1	TGTGCCAGCAGTCCCCACGGCAGAGGGAACACTGAAGCTTTCTTT	CASSPHGRGNTEAFF
once	TRBV11-2	TRBD1	TRBJ2-5	TGTGCCAGCAGCTTCTTATATAGACAGGGAGAGACCCAGTACTTC	CASSFLYRQGETQYF
once	TRBV30	-	TRBJ1-1	TGTGCCTGGATGTTCAGCGGGGTGGCTTTCTTT	CAWMFSGVAFF
-	TRBV5-6	TRBD1	TRBJ1-2	TGTGCCAGCAGCCGGAGGGACAGGGGCTCGGGAGGCTACACCTTC	CASSRRDRGSGGYTF
-	TRBV2	-	TRBJ2-2	TGTGCCAGCAGCCCAAAGGGGGAAGGAACCGGGGAGCTGTTTTTT	CASSPKGEGTGELFF
-	TRBV4-3	TRBD1	TRBJ1-1	TGCGCCAGCAGCCCGACGGTGGGACAGGGAGACACTGAAGCTTTCTTT	CASSPTVGQGDTEAFF
once	TRBV4-1	-	TRBJ1-2	TGCGCCAGCAGCCACTGGGGCTCTGGCTACACCTTC	CASSHWGSGYTF
-	TRBV5-1	TRBD1	TRBJ1-2	TGCGCCAGCTCAGAGCGACCGGGACAGGCGATGATAGGAGATGGCTACACCTTC	CASSERPGQAMIGDGYTF
-	TRBV12-5	TRBD1	TRBJ2-1	TGTGCTAGTGGTTTGGTAGATCCACAGGGGGCGCAGGGGTCCTACAATGAGCAGTTCTTC	CASGLVDPQGAQGSYNEQFF
-	TRBV12-2	-	TRBJ1-4	TGTGCAAGTCGCCTAATGGGCCAGGGTTTTCCTCTATGGGGCGTGACTAATGAAAAACTGTTTTTT	CASRLMGQGFPLWGVTNEKLFF
-	TRBV14	-	TRBJ1-4	TGTGCCAGCAGCCAAATGCCCAGCCGTCGGGGAAAACTGTTTTTT	CASSQMPSRRGKLFF
-	TRBV6-6	TRBD1	TRBJ1-5	TGTGCCAGCAGTTACCAGGACAGGGGGGATCAGCCCCAGCATTTT	CASSYQDRGDQPQHF
-	TRBV28	-	TRBJ1-2	TGTGCCAGCAACCCCCCGCAGGGTCGATCGAGCTATGGCTACACCTTC	CASNPPQGRSSYGYTF
-	TRBV9	TRBD1	TRBJ1-6	TGTGCCAGCAGCCAACCACAGGGGACACCCCTCCACTTT	CASSQPQGTPLHF
-	TRBV16	-	TRBJ1-2	TGTGCCAGCAGCCAAGGGTTGGGAGGAACAACATTCGGCTACACCTTC	CASSQGLGGTTFGYTF
-	TRBV9	-	TRBJ1-1	TGTGCCAGCAGCGTAGTAGCGGAGAACACTGAAGCTTTCTTT	CASSVVAENTEAFF
-	TRBV4-3	TRBD1	TRBJ1-6	TGCGCCAGCAGCCAAGAGGCCCCGGACAGGGGTAATTCACCCCTCCACTTT	CASSQEAPDRGNSPLHF
-	TRBV9	-	TRBJ1-1	TGTGCCAGCAGCCCCGGGGGTTCGAACACTGAAGCTTTCTTT	CASSPGGSNTEAFF
few	TRBV29-1	-	TRBJ2-7	TGCAGCGTAAAACGGGCCTACGAGCAGTACTTC	CSVKRAYEQYF
-	TRBV6-1	-	TRBJ2-7	TGTGCCAGCAGGTCCAAACAGGCTCTCTACGAGCAGTACTTC	CASRSKQALYEQYF
once	TRBV6-5	TRBD1	TRBJ1-2	TGTGCCAGCAGTTACCCGGGACAGATCTATGGCTACACCTTC	CASSYPGQIYGYTF
-	TRBV27	TRBD1	TRBJ1-2	TGTGCCAGCAGTTTGTCTTTCCAGGGGGCTAGGGGCTACACCTTC	CASSLSFQGARGYTF
-	TRBV10-3	-	TRBJ2-1	TGTGCCATCAGTCGAGGTAATGAGCAGTTCTTC	CAISRGNEQFF
-	TRBV2	TRBD2	TRBJ2-7	TGTGCCAGCAGTGATAGTAGCGGGGGTGCCTACGAGCAGTACTTC	CASSDSSGGAYEQYF
-	TRBV5-6	-	TRBJ1-2	TGTGCCAGCAGCTTGGCGCGGGTCGGGCGAGGACTCTATGGCTACACCTTC	CASSLARVGRGLYGYTF
-	TRBV5-6	-	TRBJ1-4	TGTGCCAGCAGCTCGCTTCCCGGGGTGGGCGATGAAAAACTGTTTTTT	CASSSLPGVGDEKLFF
once	TRBV9	TRBD1	TRBJ1-3	TGTGCCAGCAGCCCCTCCGGGACAGCTAATCTCTCTGGAAACACCATATATTTT	CASSPSGTANLSGNTIYF
few	TRBV5-5	-	TRBJ1-2	TGTGCCAGCAGCTCGGAGGTGGGAGGGCGCGACTATGGCTACACCTTC	CASSSEVGGRDYGYTF
-	TRBV14	TRBD1	TRBJ2-5	TGTGCCAGCAGCCAAGCGGCCGGGACAGGGAGTCCGGAGACCCAGTACTTC	CASSQAAGTGSPETQYF
-	TRBV5-1	TRBD1	TRBJ2-2	TGCGCCAGCAGCTTGGGACAGGGGAACACCGGGGAGCTGTTTTTT	CASSLGQGNTGELFF
few	TRBV5-6	-	TRBJ1-3	TGTGCCAGCATGTTCCGTTCTGGAAACACCATATATTTT	CASMFRSGNTIYF
-	TRBV19	-	TRBJ1-1	TGTGCCAGTAGTATTAATGGGGTAGGAGGCACTGAAGCTTTCTTT	CASSINGVGGTEAFF
-	TRBV6-5	TRBD1	TRBJ2-1	TGTGCCAGCAGTCTCACAGGGGGAGACAATGAGCAGTTCTTC	CASSLTGGDNEQFF
-	TRBV9	-	TRBJ1-1	TGTGCCAGCAGCGTGGGGGGTGGTGTCGACACTGAAGCTTTCTTT	CASSVGGGVDTEAFF
once	TRBV19	-	TRBJ2-7	TGTGCCAGTAGTATGTGTCCGGGTTTACCCTACGAGCAGTACTTC	CASSMCPGLPYEQYF
-	TRBV11-2	-	TRBJ2-1	TGTGCCAGCAGCCGTCGAACAGGGCCTAGCTCCTACAATGAGCAGTTCTTC	CASSRRTGPSSYNEQFF
few	TRBV18	TRBD2	TRBJ2-1	TGTGCCAGCTCAACAATAGCGGGGGGGTCCTACAATGAGCAGTTCTTC	CASSTIAGGSYNEQFF
-	TRBV6-4	-	TRBJ2-6	TGTGCCAGCAGCCCCCAGGCAGTCACCTCTGGGGCCAACGTCCTGACTTTC	CASSPQAVTSGANVLTF
-	TRBV18	-	TRBJ1-5	TGTGCCAGCTCACCCCATCATAGCAATCAGCCCCAGCATTTT	CASSPHHSNQPQHF
once	TRBV19	-	TRBJ2-7	TGTGCCAGTAGCAAGCCCTACGAGCAGTACTTC	CASSKPYEQYF
-	TRBV9	-	TRBJ1-5	TGTGCCAGCAGCGTAGGTAGCGGGAATCAGCCCCAGCATTTT	CASSVGSGNQPQHF
-	TRBV10-3	TRBD1	TRBJ1-6	TGTGCCATCAGTGGACCGGGACAGGGTTTCGGTTCACCCCTCCACTTT	CAISGPGQGFGSPLHF
-	TRBV19	-	TRBJ1-2	TGTGCCAGTAGTATTGACAGTGCCCCTGCTAACTATGGCTACACCTTC	CASSIDSAPANYGYTF
-	TRBV4-1	-	TRBJ2-1	TGCGCCAGCAGCCACAACCTCCAGGGGCTACGGGTCAATGAGCAGTTCTTC	CASSHNLQGLRVNEQFF
-	TRBV19	TRBD1	TRBJ2-7	TGTGCCAGTCGACCGGGACAGCGTTACGAGCAGTACTTC	CASRPGQRYEQYF
-	TRBV6-4	TRBD1	TRBJ1-3	TGTGCCAGCAGTGACGGGACAGGGGCCATATATTTT	CASSDGTGAIYF
-	TRBV5-1	-	TRBJ1-2	TGCGCCAGCAGCGCGGACAGAGCTAACTATGGCTACACCTTC	CASSADRANYGYTF
-	TRBV7-3	-	TRBJ2-7	TGTGCCAGCAGCGGGAACGGACATTCCTACGAGCAGTACTTC	CASSGNGHSYEQYF
-	TRBV2	TRBD1	TRBJ1-2	TGTGCCAGCAGTAAATATTTGACAGGGGGGAACTATGGCTACACCTTC	CASSKYLTGGNYGYTF
once	TRBV6-5	-	TRBJ1-2	TGTGCCAGCAGCCACTTGGGGGGCTATGGCTACACCTTC	CASSHLGGYGYTF
-	TRBV27	-	TRBJ2-7	TGTGCCAGCAGTCACAGGGATCCCTCCGAGCAGTACTTC	CASSHRDPSEQYF
once	TRBV4-2	TRBD2	TRBJ2-2	TGTGCCAGCAGCAGAGCAGGTTTGGGACTAGAGACCTCGAACACCGGGGAGCTGTTTTTT	CASSRAGLGLETSNTGELFF
few	TRBV5-5	TRBD1	TRBJ1-1	TGTGCCAGCAGTATGGCTAAGGGGACAGGGCGGATTTACACTGAAGCTTTCTTT	CASSMAKGTGRIYTEAFF